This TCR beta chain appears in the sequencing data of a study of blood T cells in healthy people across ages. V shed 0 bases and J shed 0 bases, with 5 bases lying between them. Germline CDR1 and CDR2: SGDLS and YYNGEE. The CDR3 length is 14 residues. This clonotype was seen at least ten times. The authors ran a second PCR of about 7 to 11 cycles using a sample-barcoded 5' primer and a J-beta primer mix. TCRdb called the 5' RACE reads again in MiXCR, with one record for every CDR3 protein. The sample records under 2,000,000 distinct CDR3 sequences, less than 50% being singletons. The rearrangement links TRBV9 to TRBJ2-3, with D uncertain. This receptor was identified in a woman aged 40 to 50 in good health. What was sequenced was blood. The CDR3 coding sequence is TGTGCCAGCAGCGTAGGAGATAGCACAGATACGCAGTATTTT. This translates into CASSVGDSTDTQYF.